This entry lists 12 T cell receptor beta chains sequenced from one sample in a study of blood T cell repertoires in COVID-19. Profiling relied on immunoSEQ multiplex PCR, and the TCRdb table lists in-frame clones only, not all of them. The table shows 45,000 to 50,000 clones, with 70% to 90% occurring only once. Sequencing was performed on peripheral blood. The origin of the receptors is a woman over 75 with COVID-19, enrolled during active disease.

The chain couples TRBV20-1 to TRBJ2-5; D unclear. The germline CDR1 and CDR2 sequences are DFQATT and SNEGSKA (reference sequence). This CDR3 comprises 10 residues. V lost 6 bases and J lost 3, with 5 bases in between. CDR3: CSAFKETQYF. The CDR3 region has the DNA TGCAGTGCCTTTAAAGAGACCCAGTACTTC.

This clone was seen ten or more times. The gene calls are TRBV19 and TRBJ2-3, with 8 nucleotides matching TRBD1. This CDR3 is built from 15 residues. Looked up from germline, CDR1 is LNHDA and CDR2 is SQIVND (reference sequence). The junction had 7 bases not matched to a gene; V was cut back by 7 bases and J by 1 base. CDR3: CASTPSTGGTDTQYF. The CDR3 coding sequence is TGTGCCAGTACTCCCTCGACAGGGGGCACAGATACGCAGTATTTT.

The rearrangement joins TRBV18 to TRBJ2-5; the match to TRBD1 covers 9 bases. Losses at the gene ends were 6 bases for V and 0 bases for J; bases not matched to a gene: 5. Germline assignment: CDR1 KGHSH and CDR2 LQKENI. This CDR3 is built from 15 residues. CDR3 DNA sequence: TGTGCCAGCTCTTCGGACAGGGGAAACCAAGAGACCCAGTACTTC. It is translated as CASSSDRGNQETQYF. The whole variable domain, filled in from reference TRBV18 and TRBJ2-5, reads NAGVMQNPRHLVRRRGQEARLRCSPMKGHSHVYWYRQLPEEGLKFMVYLQKENIIDESGMPKERFSAEFPKEGPSILRIQQVVRGDSAAYFCASSSDRGNQETQYFGPGTRLLVL.

The CDR3 nucleotides read TGTGCCAGCAGTTACCCCATAGCCGGGACAGGGGGCGCCGGAAACATTCAGTACTTC. Translation gives CASSYPIAGTGGAGNIQYF. The J gene is TRBJ2-4, the V gene TRBV6-2 or TRBV6-3, with TRBD1 matching over 12 bases. The CDR3 sequence is 19 residues long. J was trimmed by 6 bases and V by 2 bases; bases with no gene match: 14. Per the germline V gene, CDR1 is MNHEY and CDR2 is SVGEGT.

The rearrangement links TRBV7-2 to TRBJ2-1; D might be TRBD2 (5 bases). The CDR3 is 13 residues long. V dropped 3 bases and J dropped 11 bases, with 14 bases sitting between them. Germline V gene data show CDR1 as SGHTA and CDR2 as FQGNSA. CDR3 nucleotides: TGTGCCAGCAGCTTGGACCCAGGAGGCCAGCAGTTCTTC. This sequence encodes CASSLDPGGQQFF. The full variable domain, with the rest looked up from reference TRBV7-2 and TRBJ2-1, is GAGVSQSPSNKVTEKGKDVELRCDPISGHTALYWYRQSLGQGLEFLIYFQGNSAPDKSGLPSDRFSAERTGGSVSTLTIQRTQQEDSAVYLCASSLDPGGQQFFGPGTRLTVL.

The chain carries TRBV10-3 and TRBJ1-2; the D is unclear. CDR3 length: 14 residues. Trimming cost V 7 bases and J 1 base, with 13 bases left between them. Per the germline V gene, CDR1 is ENHRY and CDR2 is SYGVKD. CDR3 loop: CAITSTANNYGYTF. The CDR3 DNA follows: TGTGCCATCACAAGCACAGCAAATAACTATGGCTACACCTTC.

The V and J genes are TRBV5-1 and TRBJ2-1; 14 bases match TRBD2. Looked up from germline, CDR1 is SGHRS and CDR2 is YFSETQ. Unmatched junction bases numbered 2, after V lost 6 bases and J lost 6 bases. The CDR3 loop spans 14 amino acids. CDR3 sequence (DNA): TGCGCCAGCACAGGACTAGCGGGGGGCAATGAGCAGTTCTTC. It is translated as CASTGLAGGNEQFF.

The J gene is TRBJ2-2, the V gene TRBV9, with D tentatively TRBD2 (6 bases). The germline V and J ends were trimmed by 0 bases and 6 bases, with 9 bases remaining between them. Germline V gene data show CDR1 as SGDLS and CDR2 as YYNGEE. The CDR3 has 14 residues. In DNA, the CDR3 is TGTGCCAGCAGCGTAGAACCGGGGGCCGGGGAGCTGTTTTTT. This gives the protein CASSVEPGAGELFF.

V and J are TRBV5-1 and TRBJ2-3; 9 nucleotides match TRBD1. Germline V gene sequence: CDR1 SGHRS, CDR2 YFSETQ. Trimming removed 4 bases from V and 2 bases from J; junction bases left unmatched: 8. This CDR3 is built from 16 residues. Written as DNA, the CDR3 is TGCGCCAGCAGCCCATCGGGACAGGGATACACAGATACGCAGTATTTT. It translates to CASSPSGQGYTDTQYF.

This chain joins TRBV9 and TRBJ2-5; 8 positions agree with TRBD2. The CDR3 sequence is 15 residues long. Germline CDR1 reads SGDLS; CDR2 reads YYNGEE. The V and J ends lost 0 bases and 2 bases, in that order; junction bases with no gene match: 3. CDR3 in amino acids: CASSVGVAGQETQYF. DNA for the CDR3: TGTGCCAGCAGCGTAGGAGTAGCGGGGCAAGAGACCCAGTACTTC.

The V gene is TRBV19, the J gene TRBJ2-1, with 10 bases fitting TRBD2. With V trimmed by 3 bases and J by 6 bases, 11 bases remained unmatched. This CDR3 contains 17 residues. Germline V CDR1 and CDR2: LNHDA, SQIVND (reference sequence). Here the CDR3 reads CASSMNPPGLALNEQFF. The CDR3, as DNA: TGTGCCAGTAGTATGAACCCTCCGGGACTAGCGCTCAATGAGCAGTTCTTC.

The V call is TRBV18, the J call TRBJ2-7; 7 bases align to TRBD2. V dropped 1 base and J dropped 3; count of bases not matched to a gene: 6. Germline V gives CDR1 KGHSH, CDR2 LQKENI. The CDR3 extends over 15 amino acids. CDR3 coding DNA: TGTGCCAGCTCACCACGTTCTAGCGGAAGCTACGAGCAGTACTTC. It encodes CASSPRSSGSYEQYF.